These 10 T cell receptor beta chains share one sample of origin, sequenced in a study of blood T cell repertoires in COVID-19. Using immunoSEQ multiplex PCR, the repertoire was profiled, and TCRdb retains in-frame clones only, with some absent. Of almost 250,000 clones in the sample, around 86% are singletons; the top ten hold about 1.5%. Sequencing input: PBMCs or T cells enriched from blood (not recorded which). The receptors originated from a woman between 45 and 60 years old who had recovered from COVID-19.

This chain uses TRBV7-3 with TRBJ1-1; D is perhaps TRBD1 (5 bases). Germline CDR1 SGHTA, CDR2 FQGTGA. Trimming removed 4 bases at V and 0 bases at J, with 6 bases between. The CDR3 loop spans 13 amino acids. The CDR3 is CASSSTVNTEAFF. The CDR3 nucleotides read TGTGCCAGCAGCTCGACAGTGAACACTGAAGCTTTCTTT. The variable domain in full, with the rest retrieved from reference TRBV7-3 and TRBJ1-1, is GAGVSQTPSNKVTEKGKYVELRCDPISGHTALYWYRQSLGQGPEFLIYFQGTGAADDSGLPNDRFFAVRPEGSVSTLKIQRTERGDSAVYLCASSSTVNTEAFFGQGTRLTVV.

The chain links TRBV7-9 to TRBJ2-1; 7 bases agree with TRBD2. Germline V gives CDR1 SEHNR, CDR2 FQNEAQ (reference sequence). This CDR3 comprises 17 residues. V gave up 3 bases and J gave up 0 bases; unmatched junction bases: 8. CDR3: CASSFLPLAYSYNEQFF. The CDR3 nucleotides are TGTGCCAGCAGCTTCCTACCACTAGCGTACTCCTACAATGAGCAGTTCTTC.

J is TRBJ2-3 and V is TRBV27, with 13 bases fitting TRBD2. CDR1 is MNHEY and CDR2 is SMNVEV in the germline V gene (reference sequence). This CDR3 is built from 18 residues. Unmatched junction bases numbered 7, after V lost 4 bases and J lost 0 bases. CDR3 nucleotide sequence: TGTGCCAGCAGTTCCGGGACTAGCGGGACCCTTAGCACAGATACGCAGTATTTT. It specifies CASSSGTSGTLSTDTQYF.

The chain carries TRBV29-1 and TRBJ2-1, with D possibly TRBD1 on 6 matching bases. The length of the CDR3 is 11 residues. Looked up from germline, CDR1 is SQVTM and CDR2 is ANQGSEA. V was trimmed by 7 bases and J by 4 bases, leaving 8 bases between them. The CDR3 protein is CSGDRYNEQFF. The CDR3 coding sequence is TGCAGCGGAGACAGGTACAATGAGCAGTTCTTC.

V and J are TRBV27 and TRBJ2-7; TRBD1 agrees at 11 bases. The germline V gene encodes CDR1 MNHEY and CDR2 SMNVEV (reference sequence). CDR3 length equals 17 residues. Trimming took 6 bases from V and 2 from J; bases not matched to a gene: 12. Here the CDR3 DNA reads TGTGCCAGCAGCAGTATTTTCGGACAGGGGGCCACCTACGAGCAGTACTTC. It encodes CASSSIFGQGATYEQYF.

This chain joins TRBV6-4 and TRBJ1-5; D not certain. The CDR3 length is 15 residues. Trimming took off 4 bases at V and 0 bases at J, with 10 bases between the two ends. From germline, CDR1 is MRHNA and CDR2 SNTAGT. This CDR3 reads CASSGSPYSNQPQHF. The CDR3, as DNA: TGTGCCAGCAGTGGGAGCCCCTATAGCAATCAGCCCCAGCATTTT.

This chain uses TRBV5-4 with TRBJ2-1; 8 bases are shared with TRBD2. CDR1 and CDR2 (germline): SGHNT, YYREEE (reference sequence). The CDR3 has 12 residues. After removal of 5 bases from V and 7 bases from J, the junction contained 2 bases not matched to a gene. The CDR3 is CASRIAGNEQFF. DNA for the CDR3: TGTGCCAGCAGAATAGCGGGGAATGAGCAGTTCTTC.

This clone appeared a few times. The rearrangement links TRBV19 to TRBJ1-1, with no clear D. The CDR3 is 14 residues long. Germline V gene lookup returns CDR1 LNHDA and CDR2 SQIVND (reference sequence). V was trimmed by 3 bases and J by 8 bases, leaving 16 bases between them. CDR3 sequence reads: CASSIYSSGPEAFF. The CDR3 region has the DNA TGTGCCAGTAGTATTTATTCTTCAGGCCCCGAAGCTTTCTTT.

CDR3 sequence (DNA): TGTGCCAGCAGAAATACAGGGGGCTTCACTGAAGCTTTCTTT. Translating it yields CASRNTGGFTEAFF. The chain carries TRBV6-5 and TRBJ1-1; 9 positions match TRBD1. CDR1 is MNHEY and CDR2 is SVGAGI in the germline V gene. Germline trimming cut 6 bases from V and 4 bases from J; bases unmatched to any gene: 6. CDR3 length: 14 amino acids.

The chain has TRBV10-3 and TRBJ2-6, with D maybe TRBD2 (5 bases). V lost 2 bases and J 0 bases, leaving 5 bases between the germline ends. The CDR3 extends over 15 amino acids. Germline-derived CDR1 and CDR2 are ENHRY and SYGVKD. The CDR3 nucleotides are TGTGCCATCAGTGAGCGGGGCTCTGGGGCCAACGTCCTGACTTTC. This encodes CAISERGSGANVLTF.